These 26 T cell receptor beta chains share one sample of origin, sequenced in a study of T cells in Graves' hyperthyroidism and ophthalmopathy. From RNA transcripts, TCR beta CDR3 regions were amplified. First-round RT-PCR with HTBI primers amplified the TCR CDR3 region. Via MiXCR, TCRdb re-called the multiplex PCR reads, giving one row per CDR3 protein. The table has hundreds of thousands of distinct CDR3 sequences, roughly 46% seen once. What was sequenced was peripheral blood or thyroid tissue (not recorded which). Receptor source: an adult man with Graves' disease, either hyperthyroidism or ophthalmopathy (not recorded which).

This clonotype was detected many times. The V call is TRBV29-1, the J call TRBJ1-2; D not resolved. The CDR3 runs 14 residues. V was shortened by 3 bases and J by 7 bases, with 18 bases between the two germline ends. CDR1 SQVTM and CDR2 ANQGSEA come from the germline V gene. CDR3 in DNA: TGCAGCGTTGAGCTGGCCGCACGCCCGGGTGGCTACACCTTC. Protein sequence: CSVELAARPGGYTF.

The chain recombines TRBV20-1 with TRBJ1-4; a possible D gene is TRBD1 (5 bases). With 5 bases removed from V and 8 bases from J, the gap between germline ends came to 9 bases. The CDR3 is made up of 11 amino acids. CDR1 is DFQATT, CDR2 SNEGSKA, per germline (reference sequence). The CDR3 reads CSARSGEKLFF. Here the CDR3 DNA reads TGCAGTGCTCGCTCAGGGGAAAAACTGTTTTTT.

This clonotype was observed a few times. V gene TRBV12-5 combines with J gene TRBJ1-1; the D gene is possibly TRBD1 (5 bases). Trimming removed 7 bases from V and 4 bases from J, with 13 bases in between. CDR1 and CDR2 from the germline V gene are LGHNT and FRNRAP. The CDR3 length is 13 residues. The CDR3 DNA follows: TGTGCTAGTGATGAAGAGAGGGGCACTGAAGCTTTCTTT. Amino acids: CASDEERGTEAFF.

This chain connects TRBV7-8 to TRBJ2-2, with D tentatively TRBD1 (5 bases). CDR3 length equals 15 residues. Between the trimmed V and J ends, which lost 3 bases and 7 bases, there was a span of 15 bases. In germline, CDR1 is SGHVS, CDR2 FQNEAQ. This CDR3 reads CASSFFQGRFGELFF. CDR3 coding DNA: TGTGCCAGCAGCTTCTTTCAGGGCCGGTTCGGGGAGCTGTTTTTT.

In regard to this clonotype: In this CDR3 the conserved last residue, phenylalanine or tryptophan, is missing, so a read error is likely. J is TRBJ2-7 and V is TRBV7-9, with a tentative D call TRBD2 (7 bases). Germline assignment: CDR1 SEHNR and CDR2 FQNEAQ (reference sequence). The CDR3 length is 14 residues. V was shortened by 5 bases and J by 7 bases, with 18 bases between the two germline ends. In DNA, the CDR3 is TGTGCCAGCAGCCGGCCGGGGGGCCTAGGTGAGCAGTACTCC. Protein: CASSRPGGLGEQYS.

The CDR3 region is CASAFGWTEAFF. The CDR3 DNA reads TGTGCCAGCGCCTTTGGGTGGACTGAAGCTTTCTTT. The chain combines TRBV11-3 with TRBJ1-1; D is undetermined. The ends were cut back, 8 bases at V and 5 bases at J, with 12 bases in the middle. The CDR3 contains 12 residues. Germline V lookup: CDR1 SGHNT, CDR2 YENEEA.

The gene calls are TRBV11-2 and TRBJ1-5; 10 nucleotides match TRBD1. J gave up 7 bases and V 5 bases, and 8 bases lay outside the gene matches. There are 15 residues in the CDR3. Germline lookup yields CDR1 SGHAT and CDR2 FQNNGV. The CDR3 DNA follows: TGTGCCAGCAGCCCCGCCGGACAGGGGGAACAGCCCCAGCATTTT. Residues: CASSPAGQGEQPQHF.

The rearrangement joins TRBV5-1 to TRBJ1-4; D gene unclear. CDR3 length equals 12 residues. CDR1 is SGHRS and CDR2 is YFSETQ in the germline V gene. Trimming left V 3 bases short and J 7 bases short, with 7 bases between. The CDR3 loop is CASSCLSEKLFF. CDR3 nucleotide sequence: TGCGCCAGCAGCTGCTTAAGTGAAAAACTGTTTTTT.

This clonotype was counted between two and nine times. This sequence joins TRBV14 and TRBJ1-2, with unresolved D. The CDR3 runs to 13 residues. V gave up 1 base and J gave up 6 bases, with 9 bases separating them. Per the germline V gene, CDR1 is SGHDN and CDR2 is FVKESK. The CDR3 bases are TGTGCCAGCAGCCAAGGACCCGGGCATGGCTACACCTTC. Encoded protein: CASSQGPGHGYTF.

The gene calls are TRBV20-1 and TRBJ1-2, with 10 bases that match TRBD1. The CDR3 contains 13 residues. Germline-derived CDR1 and CDR2 are DFQATT and SNEGSKA (reference sequence). V lost 6 bases, J lost 7 bases, and 8 bases stayed unmatched. This CDR3 reads CSAHRDRGGGYTF. The CDR3 DNA reads TGCAGTGCCCACCGGGACAGGGGCGGTGGCTACACCTTC.

Of note for this clonotype: The junction differs from germline at one of its ends, possibly a read error. The chain recombines TRBV2 with TRBJ1-1, with a tentative D call TRBD1 (5 bases). This CDR3 has 14 amino acids. Germline CDR1 is SNHLY and CDR2 is FYNNEI. CDR3 nucleotides: TGTGCCAGCAGTAAGCTCAGGGAATCCACTGAAGCTTCCTTT. This codes for CASSKLRESTEASF. The full variable domain, with the rest looked up from reference TRBV2 and TRBJ1-1, is EPEVTQTPSHQVTQMGQEVILRCVPISNHLYFYWYRQILGQKVEFLVSFYNNEISEKSEIFDDQFSVERPDGSNFTLKIRSTKLEDSAMYFCASSKLRESTEASFGQGTRLTVV.

J is TRBJ1-4 and V is TRBV19, with TRBD1 as a possible D gene (5 bases). Trimming took off 9 bases at V and 8 bases at J, with 22 bases between the two ends. Per germline, CDR1 LNHDA and CDR2 SQIVND (reference sequence). The CDR3 consists of 15 residues. CDR3 amino acids: CASSLRRGLAEKLFF. The CDR3 DNA follows: TGTGCCAGCAGCTTACGAAGGGGTTTGGCCGAAAAACTGTTTTTT.

This clonotype was detected a few times. The chain combines TRBV2 with TRBJ1-5; D call uncertain. Germline V lookup: CDR1 SNHLY, CDR2 FYNNEI. V lost 3 bases and J 3 bases, leaving 9 bases between the germline ends. CDR3 length: 14 residues. The DNA for the CDR3 is TGTGCCAGCAGTGACTGGGTAGTCAATCAGCCCCAGCATTTT. It translates to CASSDWVVNQPQHF.

The rearrangement links TRBV29-1 to TRBJ2-5; TRBD2 might be the D (6 bases). Germline V CDR1 and CDR2: SQVTM, ANQGSEA. V lost 7 bases to trimming and J lost 2 bases, with 11 bases between them. This CDR3 has 12 amino acids. The CDR3 protein is CSASGRQETQYF. Here the CDR3 DNA reads TGCAGCGCATCAGGGAGGCAAGAGACCCAGTACTTC.

The chain joins TRBV10-3 to TRBJ2-7; TRBD1 aligns across 8 bases. Germline V gene lookup returns CDR1 ENHRY and CDR2 SYGVKD. The CDR3 totals 12 residues. The V gene end was trimmed by 6 bases and the J gene end by 6 bases; junction bases not matched to a gene: 4. CDR3 sequence: CAISQGAGEQYF. The CDR3 DNA is TGTGCCATCAGCCAGGGGGCGGGCGAGCAGTACTTC.

At least ten counts were recorded for this clonotype. The chain has TRBV25-1 and TRBJ2-6; unclear D gene. The germline V gene encodes CDR1 MGHDK and CDR2 SYGVNS. Trimming pared 3 bases from V and 2 bases from J, leaving 8 bases between. The CDR3 runs to 15 residues. CDR3 nucleotides: TGTGCCAGCAGTGATCCCAAGACTGGGGCCAACGTCCTGACTTTC. It encodes CASSDPKTGANVLTF.

The V call is TRBV9, the J call TRBJ2-5; D may be TRBD2 (7 bases). This CDR3 has 15 residues. Trimming pared 4 bases from V and 5 bases from J, leaving 18 bases between. Looked up from germline, CDR1 is SGDLS and CDR2 is YYNGEE. In DNA, the CDR3 is TGTGCCAGCAGCCTTGGGTCGGGGGGCTGGGAGACCCAGTACTTC. It encodes CASSLGSGGWETQYF.

The gene calls are TRBV7-9 and TRBJ2-7; D remains ambiguous. From germline, CDR1 is SEHNR and CDR2 FQNEAQ (reference sequence). Trimming cost V 8 bases and J 0 bases, with 17 bases left between them. CDR3 length: 15 amino acids. CDR3 region: CASGRVRRTSYEQYF. CDR3 bases: TGTGCCAGCGGCCGTGTTCGTCGGACCTCCTACGAGCAGTACTTC.

This clonotype was observed a few times. The gene calls are TRBV20-1 and TRBJ1-4; 7 nucleotides align to TRBD1. Germline trimming cut 0 bases from V and 6 bases from J; bases unmatched to any gene: 7. Germline values: CDR1 DFQATT, CDR2 SNEGSKA (reference sequence). The CDR3 loop spans 15 amino acids. The CDR3 DNA follows: TGCAGTGCTAGAGATTTGACAGGGTACGATGAAAAACTGTTTTTT. Its protein is CSARDLTGYDEKLFF.

Concerning this clonotype: Its ends do not fully match the called genes, so a read error is possible. The rearrangement joins TRBV10-3 to TRBJ2-7; 8 bases match TRBD1. Germline V CDR1 and CDR2: ENHRY, SYGVKD. This CDR3 is 15 amino acids long. CDR3 protein: CASSTQGGQGNEQYF. The DNA for the CDR3 is TGTGCCAGCAGTACCCAGGGCGGACAGGGAAACGAGCAGTACTTC.

This clonotype has more than one count but fewer than ten. The chain employs TRBV9 and TRBJ1-3, with D hard to call. The CDR3 covers 15 residues. Germline-derived CDR1 and CDR2 are SGDLS and YYNGEE. V lost 0 bases, J lost 4 bases, and 11 bases lay in between. CDR3 region: CASSVAGNRGNTIYF. The CDR3 nucleotides are TGTGCCAGCAGCGTAGCTGGGAACAGAGGAAACACCATATATTTT.

CDR3 sequence (DNA): TGCAGTGCGTCGACAGGCCCCTATGGCTACACCTTC. Translating gives CSASTGPYGYTF. V and J are TRBV20-1 and TRBJ1-2, with TRBD1 as a possible D gene (6 bases). This CDR3 contains 12 residues. In germline, CDR1 is DFQATT, CDR2 SNEGSKA (reference sequence). The V gene lost 6 bases and the J gene lost 4 bases, with 12 bases spanning the gap.

The CDR3 region is CASGRGQQTTNEKLFF. The CDR3 DNA follows: TGTGCCAGCGGACGGGGACAGCAAACAACTAATGAAAAACTGTTTTTT. The chain recombines TRBV2 with TRBJ1-4, with 7 bases lining up with TRBD1. The CDR3 has 16 amino acids. Germline V gene sequence: CDR1 SNHLY, CDR2 FYNNEI. Trimming took 8 bases from V and 0 from J; bases not matched to a gene: 9. Full variable domain (outside the CDR3, taken from reference TRBV2 and TRBJ1-4): EPEVTQTPSHQVTQMGQEVILRCVPISNHLYFYWYRQILGQKVEFLVSFYNNEISEKSEIFDDQFSVERPDGSNFTLKIRSTKLEDSAMYFCASGRGQQTTNEKLFFGSGTQLSVL.

This clonotype turned up a few times. The V call is TRBV6-5, the J call TRBJ2-5; D remains unclear. The CDR3 sequence is 12 residues long. The V and J ends lost 5 bases and 3 bases respectively, with 7 bases between them. Germline V gene lookup returns CDR1 MNHEY and CDR2 SVGAGI. This CDR3 is CASSPSKETQYF. CDR3 bases: TGTGCCAGCAGTCCCTCGAAAGAGACCCAGTACTTC.

In its sample, this clonotype was seen many times. V is TRBV15 and J is TRBJ1-5, with D perhaps matching TRBD1 (5 bases). V was pared by 1 base and J by 0 bases, with 13 bases between. The CDR3 consists of 17 residues. Per germline, CDR1 LNHNV and CDR2 YYDKDF (reference sequence). The CDR3 DNA sequence: TGTGCCACCAGCAGAGGCTGGGGGGATTTTAGCAATCAGCCCCAGCATTTT. It yields the protein CATSRGWGDFSNQPQHF.

V gene TRBV20-1 combines with J gene TRBJ2-2; D unclear. The CDR3 contains 14 residues. Trimming pared 0 bases from V and 4 bases from J, leaving 9 bases between. Germline V gene lookup returns CDR1 DFQATT and CDR2 SNEGSKA (reference sequence). The DNA of the CDR3 is TGCAGTGCTAGAGAAGGCACGGGCACCGGGGAGCTGTTTTTT. As protein: CSAREGTGTGELFF.